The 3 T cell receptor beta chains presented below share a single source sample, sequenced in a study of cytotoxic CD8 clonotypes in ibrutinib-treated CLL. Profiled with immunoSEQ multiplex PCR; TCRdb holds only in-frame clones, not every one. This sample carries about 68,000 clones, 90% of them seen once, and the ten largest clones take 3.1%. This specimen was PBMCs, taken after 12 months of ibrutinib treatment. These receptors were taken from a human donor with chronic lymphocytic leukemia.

CDR3 DNA: TGTGCCAGCAGTTTATGGTCAACTAGCGGCACAGATACGCAGTATTTT. Protein: CASSLWSTSGTDTQYF. The J gene is TRBJ2-3, the V gene TRBV27; 7 bases are shared with TRBD2. Germline V CDR1 and CDR2: MNHEY, SMNVEV (reference sequence). CDR3 length: 16 amino acids. Trimming took 1 base from V and 1 from J; bases not matched to a gene: 5.

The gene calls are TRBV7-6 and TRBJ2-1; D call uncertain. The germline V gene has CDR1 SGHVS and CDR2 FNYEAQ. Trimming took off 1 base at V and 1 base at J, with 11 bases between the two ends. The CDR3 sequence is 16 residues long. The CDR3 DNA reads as TGTGCCAGCAGCTTAGGCACCGGGCATTCCTACAATGAGCAGTTCTTC. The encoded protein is CASSLGTGHSYNEQFF.

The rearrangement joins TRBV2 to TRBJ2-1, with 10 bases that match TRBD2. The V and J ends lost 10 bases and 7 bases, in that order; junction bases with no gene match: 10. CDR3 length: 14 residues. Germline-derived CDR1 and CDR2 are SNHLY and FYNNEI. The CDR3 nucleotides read TGTGCCATGAAGGGACTAGCGAACGGGAATGAGCAGTTCTTC. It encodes CAMKGLANGNEQFF.